These 6 T cell receptor beta chains came from one sample sequenced in a study of CD8 T cells in ankylosing spondylitis. TCRdb reprocessed the 5' RACE reads via MiXCR and lists one record per CDR3 protein. The repertoire consists of around 210,000 distinct CDR3 sequences, with over 7% occurring once and the leading ten covering roughly 5%. Sequenced material: blood, either unsorted or a sorted T cell fraction (not recorded which). These receptor sequences come from a female donor with ankylosing spondylitis or in good health (not recorded which).

This clonotype was counted many times. V and J are TRBV20-1 and TRBJ2-3, with D uncertain. The germline V gene has CDR1 DFQATT and CDR2 SNEGSKA (reference sequence). V was pared by 6 bases and J by 0 bases, with 19 bases between. The CDR3 is made up of 16 amino acids. The CDR3 nucleotides read TGCAGTGCGCCGGGTTCCGGCGACCTTAGCACAGATACGCAGTATTTT. This translates into CSAPGSGDLSTDTQYF.

This clonotype was seen at least ten times. V and J are TRBV12-3 or TRBV12-4 and TRBJ2-1; TRBD2 matches 8 bases. The CDR3 is 13 residues long. V lost 4 bases, J lost 9 bases, and 5 bases stayed unmatched. The CDR3 sequence is CASSYREGGEQFF. CDR3 DNA sequence: TGTGCCAGCAGTTACCGGGAGGGCGGTGAGCAGTTCTTC.

The chain combines TRBV20-1 with TRBJ1-3; the D gene is possibly TRBD1 (5 bases). The V end was cut by 4 bases, the J end by 6 bases, with 10 bases between. CDR3 length: 12 amino acids. Germline loops: CDR1 DFQATT, CDR2 SNEGSKA (reference sequence). Here the CDR3 reads CSAKGYPNTIYF. CDR3 coding DNA: TGCAGTGCTAAGGGGTATCCAAACACCATATATTTT.

This clonotype was counted many times. The V gene is TRBV29-1, the J gene TRBJ1-2; no clear D. CDR1 is SQVTM, CDR2 ANQGSEA, per germline. V dropped 4 bases and J dropped 10 bases, with 16 bases sitting between them. CDR3 size: 12 residues. CDR3 nucleotides: TGCAGCGTTGTGTGGGTAGATTCGGACTACACCTTC. As protein: CSVVWVDSDYTF.

This clonotype was counted ten times or more. The chain uses TRBV28 and TRBJ2-5, with TRBD2 identical over 10 bases. Germline CDR1 and CDR2: MDHEN and SYDVKM. CDR3 length: 15 residues. J gave up 4 bases and V 7 bases, and 9 bases lay outside the gene matches. CDR3 sequence: CASTKAGGPLETQYF. The CDR3 nucleotides read TGTGCCAGCACTAAAGCGGGAGGGCCTCTAGAGACCCAGTACTTC.

This clonotype was recorded many times. The chain couples TRBV7-2 to TRBJ2-7; the D is unclear. Deletions cut 5 bases from V and 3 bases from J, with 14 bases between. Germline lookup yields CDR1 SGHTA and CDR2 FQGNSA. The CDR3 spans 14 residues. CDR3 in amino acids: CASSPTEVHYEQYF. In DNA form, the CDR3 reads TGTGCCAGCAGCCCTACAGAAGTACACTACGAGCAGTACTTC.